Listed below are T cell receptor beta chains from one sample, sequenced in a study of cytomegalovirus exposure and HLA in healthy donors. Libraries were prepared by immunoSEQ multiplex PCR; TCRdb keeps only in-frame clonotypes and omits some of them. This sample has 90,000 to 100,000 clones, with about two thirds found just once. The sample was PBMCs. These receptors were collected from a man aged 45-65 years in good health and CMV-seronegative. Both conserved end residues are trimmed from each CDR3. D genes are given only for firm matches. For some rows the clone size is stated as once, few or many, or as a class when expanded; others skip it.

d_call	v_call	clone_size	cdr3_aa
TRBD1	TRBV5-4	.	ASSLPGTGAF
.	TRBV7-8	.	ASRPPYGTNEKLF
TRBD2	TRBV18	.	ASSPRPGGSNTGELF
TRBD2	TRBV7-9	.	ASSLSGGGSYNEQF
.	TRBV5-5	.	ASRGTAQSYGYT
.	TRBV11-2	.	ASSLVRSTGELF
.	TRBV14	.	ASSPLAFGSSYEQY
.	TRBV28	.	ASSFERQPQH
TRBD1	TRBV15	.	ATSRDRGEKLF
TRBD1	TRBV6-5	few	ASSYNTGTVGNTIY
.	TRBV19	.	ASSTTGGNQPQH
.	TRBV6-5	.	ASSYSGRDNEKLF
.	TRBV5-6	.	ASSGEGGYNAPYGYT
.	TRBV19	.	ASSRDTNYGYT
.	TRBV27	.	ASSSIPFGGELF
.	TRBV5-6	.	ASSSTQGGSYEQY
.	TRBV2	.	ASSEELRNTQY
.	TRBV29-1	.	SVELRSSYEQY
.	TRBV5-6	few	ASSTSGNTEAF
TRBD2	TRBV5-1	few	ASSLRLAGDTDTQY
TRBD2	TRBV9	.	ASSAGGDTYEQY
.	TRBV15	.	TTMEVGYGYT
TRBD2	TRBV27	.	ASSPRVLAGAQETQY
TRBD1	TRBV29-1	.	SFLQGALVNEQF